What follows are 28 T cell receptor beta chains derived from one specimen sequenced in a study of CD8 T cells in Susac syndrome (dated 2019 in TCRdb). Libraries were constructed by the immunoSEQ multiplex PCR assay. RNA was extracted with the RNeasy kit and roughly 0.45 to 1 ug was reverse transcribed using random hexamers. TCRdb applied fastp at Q25 and MiXCR to the public reads, then kept only in-frame beta chains. Every CDR3 protein is listed once, alongside the most common genes and DNA of its rows. This sample has roughly 250,000 distinct CDR3 sequences in its table, and 90% to 96% of those were observed once. Of the sample, about 0.095% falls within the top ten clones. The sample taken for sequencing was CD4+ T cells from PBMCs. The receptors were gathered from a human donor with Susac syndrome.

This clonotype has just one count. The chain has TRBV6-2 or TRBV6-3 and TRBJ2-1; no reliable D call. CDR3 length equals 12 residues. Germline loops: CDR1 MNHEY, CDR2 SVGEGT. Trimming stripped 0 bases from V and 5 bases from J, with 2 bases between. Here the CDR3 reads CASSYSHNEQFF. The CDR3 DNA follows: TGTGCCAGCAGTTACTCACACAATGAGCAGTTCTTC.

The chain carries TRBV27 and TRBJ1-1; D uncertain. Between the trimmed V and J ends, which lost 8 bases and 6 bases, there was a span of 22 bases. This CDR3 has 15 residues. Germline CDR1 MNHEY, CDR2 SMNVEV (reference sequence). The CDR3 DNA sequence: TGTGCCAGCGCCCAGCGGCGGGCCGGCGCCCCTGAAGCTTTCTTT. It translates to CASAQRRAGAPEAFF.

V usage is TRBV3-1 and J usage is TRBJ2-5; D unclear. Trimming cost V 3 bases and J 6 bases, with 11 bases left between them. Germline CDR1 LGHDT, CDR2 YNNKEL (reference sequence). The CDR3 extends over 13 amino acids. CDR3 nucleotide sequence: TGTGCCAGCAGCCAGAACACCCTAAAGACCCAGTACTTC. Residues: CASSQNTLKTQYF.

This rearrangement joins TRBV2 to TRBJ2-7; D uncertain. Germline V gene sequence: CDR1 SNHLY, CDR2 FYNNEI. V was clipped by 8 bases and J by 2 bases, with 7 bases between them. The length of the CDR3 is 11 residues. CDR3 nucleotide sequence: TGTGCCAGCCGGGTTACCTACGAGCAGTACTTC. Its translation: CASRVTYEQYF.

As DNA, the CDR3 is TGTGCCAGCAGTCCGCCGGGACTAACCGTACCCCGGGCCTCTTACGAGCAGTACTTC. Translated: CASSPPGLTVPRASYEQYF. This sequence joins TRBV28 and TRBJ2-7; 7 nucleotides agree with TRBD2. CDR1 is MDHEN, CDR2 SYDVKM, per germline. This CDR3 is built from 19 residues. V gave up 5 bases and J gave up 4 bases; unmatched junction bases: 23.

The CDR3 region is CATSRDLPGSAEQYF. CDR3 DNA: TGTGCCACCAGCAGAGATCTCCCCGGATCGGCGGAGCAGTACTTC. The rearrangement links TRBV15 to TRBJ2-7; D is ambiguous. Germline V gene lookup returns CDR1 LNHNV and CDR2 YYDKDF (reference sequence). V lost 0 bases and J lost 7, with 16 bases in between. The CDR3 consists of 15 residues.

The rearrangement uses TRBV20-1 and TRBJ1-1, with D unresolved. Germline V lookup: CDR1 DFQATT, CDR2 SNEGSKA (reference sequence). The V end lost 0 bases, the J end lost 3 bases, and 8 bases lay between the germline ends. CDR3 size: 13 residues. CDR3 sequence reads: CSARDRFDTEAFF. The CDR3 DNA reads as TGCAGTGCTAGAGATCGATTTGACACTGAAGCTTTCTTT.

This chain links TRBV9 with TRBJ2-4; D may be TRBD1 (5 bases). Germline V lookup: CDR1 SGDLS, CDR2 YYNGEE. This CDR3 has 14 residues. V was cut by 5 bases and J by 7 bases, with 16 bases left in between. The DNA of the CDR3 is TGTGCCAGCAGACCTCCCGGTCAGGGTAACATTCAGTACTTC. Encoded protein: CASRPPGQGNIQYF.

This sequence joins TRBV5-1 and TRBJ2-2; maybe TRBD2 (6 bases). This CDR3 contains 16 residues. Trimming took off 4 bases at V and 2 bases at J, with 15 bases between the two ends. Germline V gene data show CDR1 as SGHRS and CDR2 as YFSETQ. The CDR3, as DNA: TGCGCCAGCAGCACAAGGCGGGGTCGAAACACCGGGGAGCTGTTTTTT. Translated, it gives CASSTRRGRNTGELFF.

This clonotype was seen a handful of times. V gene TRBV11-3 combines with J gene TRBJ2-7; D unclear. Trimming left V 0 bases short and J 7 bases short, with 7 bases between. The CDR3 covers 12 residues. CDR1 and CDR2 (germline): SGHNT, YENEEA. The CDR3 DNA sequence: TGTGCCAGCAGCTTAGAGGGTGATGAGCAGTACTTC. Its translation: CASSLEGDEQYF. The full variable domain, in which reference TRBV11-3 and TRBJ2-7 provide the parts outside the CDR3, is EAGVVQSPRYKIIEKKQPVAFWCNPISGHNTLYWYLQNLGQGPELLIRYENEEAVDDSQLPKDRFSAERLKGVDSTLKIQPAELGDSAVYLCASSLEGDEQYFGPGTRLTVT.

The chain combines TRBV4-1 with TRBJ2-1; weak D call: TRBD2 (5 bases). Trimming stripped 0 bases from V and 5 bases from J, with 14 bases between. The germline V gene has CDR1 MGHRA and CDR2 YSYEKL. There are 16 residues in the CDR3. The CDR3 nucleotides read TGCGCCAGCAGCCAAGAACTCCTCTTAGCGAACAATGAGCAGTTCTTC. This encodes CASSQELLLANNEQFF.

This clonotype showed up just once. The chain couples TRBV18 to TRBJ2-3; either TRBD1 or TRBD2 may fit D (6 bases each). The CDR3 runs 15 residues. The germline V and J ends were trimmed by 2 bases and 3 bases, with 12 bases remaining between them. The germline CDR1 and CDR2 sequences are KGHSH and LQKENI. Here the CDR3 reads CASSPSRGGTDTQYF. CDR3 in DNA: TGTGCCAGCTCACCAAGCAGGGGAGGAACAGATACGCAGTATTTT. The entire variable domain, with the rest obtained from reference TRBV18 and TRBJ2-3, is as follows: NAGVMQNPRHLVRRRGQEARLRCSPMKGHSHVYWYRQLPEEGLKFMVYLQKENIIDESGMPKERFSAEFPKEGPSILRIQQVVRGDSAAYFCASSPSRGGTDTQYFGPGTRLTVL.

The CDR3 region is CASSHIPGGQKTQYF. The DNA for the CDR3 is TGTGCCAGCAGCCACATACCGGGGGGCCAGAAGACCCAGTACTTC. The gene calls are TRBV3-1 and TRBJ2-5, with a possible D match to TRBD2 (7 bases). The CDR3 spans 15 residues. Germline CDR1 LGHDT, CDR2 YNNKEL (reference sequence). Trimming removed 3 bases at V and 6 bases at J, with 17 bases between.

V is TRBV30 and J is TRBJ1-1; weak D call: TRBD1 (5 bases). V dropped 3 bases and J dropped 5 bases, with 16 bases sitting between them. This CDR3 is 14 amino acids long. The germline gives CDR1 GTSNPN, CDR2 SVGIG (reference sequence). The CDR3 protein is CAWRHQGVDTEAFF. As DNA, the CDR3 is TGTGCCTGGAGGCATCAGGGAGTCGATACTGAAGCTTTCTTT.

This clonotype turned up a few times. This chain connects TRBV29-1 to TRBJ1-1; 9 bases agree with TRBD1. Germline V gene lookup returns CDR1 SQVTM and CDR2 ANQGSEA. J lost 5 bases, V lost 7 bases, and 5 bases had no gene match. The CDR3 is 12 amino acids. The CDR3 DNA sequence: TGCAGCGCCCAGACAGGGGGAACTGAAGCTTTCTTT. Amino acid sequence: CSAQTGGTEAFF.

The V and J genes are TRBV7-2 and TRBJ2-3; TRBD2 aligns across 12 bases. The CDR3 has 17 amino acids. Germline assignment: CDR1 SGHTA and CDR2 FQGNSA. After removal of 1 base from V and 0 bases from J, the junction contained 2 bases not matched to a gene. The CDR3 nucleotides are TGTGCCAGCAGCTTAGTCGGGACTAGCGGGAGCACAGATACGCAGTATTTT. As protein: CASSLVGTSGSTDTQYF. Drawing the rest from reference TRBV7-2 and TRBJ2-3, the complete variable domain is GAGVSQSPSNKVTEKGKDVELRCDPISGHTALYWYRQSLGQGLEFLIYFQGNSAPDKSGLPSDRFSAERTGGSVSTLTIQRTQQEDSAVYLCASSLVGTSGSTDTQYFGPGTRLTVL.

The chain is built from TRBV7-9 and TRBJ1-1; 8 nucleotides line up with TRBD1. Germline V gives CDR1 SEHNR, CDR2 FQNEAQ (reference sequence). CDR3 length: 16 residues. With 3 bases clipped from V and 5 bases from J, the junction kept 11 bases outside the gene matches. The chain's CDR3 is CASSFGLTGGDTEAFF. In DNA, the CDR3 is TGTGCCAGCAGCTTCGGGCTTACAGGGGGGGATACTGAAGCTTTCTTT.

A single count supports this clonotype. The chain carries TRBV28 and TRBJ1-2; D is unresolved. Looked up from germline, CDR1 is MDHEN and CDR2 is SYDVKM. This CDR3 has 11 residues. V was cut by 3 bases and J by 10 bases, with 9 bases left in between. Written as DNA, the CDR3 is TGTGCCAGCAGTTTCTCTAGGCTCTACACCTTC. This encodes CASSFSRLYTF.

The V gene is TRBV3-1, the J gene TRBJ2-7; 13 nucleotides agree with TRBD2. There are 18 residues in the CDR3. V lost 5 bases and J lost 3; bases outside the gene matches: 13. Germline values: CDR1 LGHDT, CDR2 YNNKEL (reference sequence). This CDR3 reads CASSTIPGLAGLFYEQYF. As DNA, the CDR3 is TGTGCCAGCAGCACTATCCCGGGACTAGCGGGATTATTCTACGAGCAGTACTTC.

The V and J genes are TRBV6-5 and TRBJ2-3; D gene unclear. The V and J ends lost 6 bases and 6 bases respectively, with 7 bases between them. This CDR3 spans 11 amino acids. The germline CDR1 and CDR2 sequences are MNHEY and SVGAGI. The CDR3 sequence: CASRTSDTQYF. For the CDR3, the DNA is TGTGCCAGCAGGACCTCGGATACGCAGTATTTT.

The genes are TRBV20-1 and TRBJ2-5, with 9 nucleotides matching TRBD2. Germline CDR1 DFQATT, CDR2 SNEGSKA (reference sequence). V gave up 0 bases and J gave up 2 bases; unmatched junction bases: 4. There are 15 residues in the CDR3. CDR3 loop: CSAREPREGQETQYF. The DNA for the CDR3 is TGCAGTGCTAGAGAGCCGCGGGAGGGTCAAGAGACCCAGTACTTC.

This chain joins TRBV21-1 and TRBJ2-1; TRBD2, the D gene given by the table, was not confirmed from the DNA. TRBV21-1 is a pseudogene. The CDR3 runs 17 residues. The CDR3 loop is CASSKSTSGGSYNEQFF. CDR3 in DNA: TGTGCCAGCAGCAAAAGCACTAGCGGGGGCTCCTACAATGAGCAGTTCTTC.

The J gene is TRBJ1-2, the V gene TRBV18; 8 nucleotides line up with TRBD1. Germline trimming cut 1 base from V and 2 bases from J; bases unmatched to any gene: 3. Germline V lookup: CDR1 KGHSH, CDR2 LQKENI. This CDR3 is built from 15 residues. The CDR3 region is CASSPRAGGNYGYTF. CDR3 in DNA: TGTGCCAGCTCACCACGGGCAGGGGGCAACTATGGCTACACCTTC. The whole variable domain, remainder taken from reference TRBV18 and TRBJ1-2, is NAGVMQNPRHLVRRRGQEARLRCSPMKGHSHVYWYRQLPEEGLKFMVYLQKENIIDESGMPKERFSAEFPKEGPSILRIQQVVRGDSAAYFCASSPRAGGNYGYTFGSGTRLTVV.

Only one count was recorded for this clonotype. V gene TRBV20-1 combines with J gene TRBJ2-4, with D uncertain. Germline V gene lookup returns CDR1 DFQATT and CDR2 SNEGSKA (reference sequence). V lost 6 bases and J 3 bases, leaving 15 bases between the germline ends. The CDR3 totals 14 residues. This CDR3 reads CSAPSRLGKNIQYF. In nucleotides, the CDR3 is TGCAGTGCACCGTCGAGGTTGGGCAAAAACATTCAGTACTTC.

This clonotype was observed once. The chain carries TRBV11-2 and TRBJ2-6; D gene unclear. Trimming stripped 5 bases from V and 0 bases from J, with 11 bases between. Germline CDR1 reads SGHAT; CDR2 reads FQNNGV. The CDR3 runs 16 residues. CDR3 in amino acids: CASSQYALSGANVLTF. CDR3 sequence (DNA): TGTGCCAGCAGCCAATATGCCCTCTCTGGGGCCAACGTCCTGACTTTC. Based on the CDR3 plus reference TRBV11-2 and TRBJ2-6, the full variable domain is EAGVAQSPRYKIIEKRQSVAFWCNPISGHATLYWYQQILGQGPKLLIQFQNNGVVDDSQLPKDRFSAERLKGVDSTLKIQPAKLEDSAVYLCASSQYALSGANVLTFGAGSRLTVL.

V gene TRBV4-1 combines with J gene TRBJ2-5, with D perhaps given as TRBD1 or TRBD2 (6 bases each). This CDR3 region has 15 residues. V lost 2 bases, J lost 5 bases, and 15 bases lay in between. CDR1 and CDR2 from the germline V gene are MGHRA and YSYEKL. The chain's CDR3 is CASSQSIRGGETQYF. The CDR3 nucleotides read TGCGCCAGCAGCCAATCGATCAGGGGAGGCGAGACCCAGTACTTC.

The chain employs TRBV29-1 and TRBJ1-5; the D is unclear. This CDR3 has 14 amino acids. Germline CDR1 and CDR2: SQVTM and ANQGSEA. Trimming took 0 bases from V and 2 from J, leaving 8 bases between them. This CDR3 is CSVEESGGNQPQHF. The CDR3 DNA follows: TGCAGCGTTGAAGAATCCGGGGGCAATCAGCCCCAGCATTTT.

The genes are TRBV18 and TRBJ1-1, with D hard to call. V gave up 3 bases and J gave up 4 bases, with 9 bases separating them. The germline CDR1 and CDR2 sequences are KGHSH and LQKENI. The CDR3 loop spans 13 amino acids. This CDR3 reads CASSPREVTEAFF. DNA of the CDR3: TGTGCCAGCTCACCTAGAGAGGTCACTGAAGCTTTCTTT. Complete variable domain (other parts from reference TRBV18 and TRBJ1-1): NAGVMQNPRHLVRRRGQEARLRCSPMKGHSHVYWYRQLPEEGLKFMVYLQKENIIDESGMPKERFSAEFPKEGPSILRIQQVVRGDSAAYFCASSPREVTEAFFGQGTRLTVV.